These 5 T cell receptor beta chains came from one sample sequenced in a study of ipilimumab plus nivolumab after autologous stem cell transplantation. The assay was immunoSEQ multiplex PCR, and TCRdb's table has in-frame clones only and misses some. The sample lists some 87,000 clones, over 80% seen once, with roughly 2% in the top ten. Sample: PBMCs, taken in a trial of ipilimumab plus nivolumab as post-transplant consolidation. These receptors all come from a male donor with diffuse large B-cell lymphoma.

V and J are TRBV19 and TRBJ1-1; D ambiguous. V was clipped by 4 bases and J by 4 bases, with 10 bases between them. The length of the CDR3 is 13 residues. Germline values: CDR1 LNHDA, CDR2 SQIVND (reference sequence). DNA of the CDR3: TGTGCCAGTAGTAAATTGGGTAGCACTGAAGCTTTCTTT. Its translation is CASSKLGSTEAFF.

The V call is TRBV2, the J call TRBJ2-2; TRBD2 might be the D (6 bases). Per germline, CDR1 SNHLY and CDR2 FYNNEI. V was trimmed by 8 bases and J by 1 base, leaving 14 bases between them. The CDR3 extends over 15 amino acids. CDR3 nucleotides: TGTGCCAGCGGAGGGACTCGGCAGAACACCGGGGAGCTGTTTTTT. It specifies CASGGTRQNTGELFF.

The genes are TRBV19 and TRBJ1-5, with D maybe TRBD1 (6 bases). The CDR3 extends over 14 amino acids. V lost 8 bases and J lost 1, with 12 bases in between. Germline V gene lookup returns CDR1 LNHDA and CDR2 SQIVND (reference sequence). CDR3 DNA: TGTGCCAGTCAGGGGTATGGGAGCAATCAGCCCCAGCATTTT. It is translated as CASQGYGSNQPQHF.

The genes are TRBV5-1 and TRBJ2-3; D call uncertain. Looked up from germline, CDR1 is SGHRS and CDR2 is YFSETQ. This CDR3 contains 10 residues. Trimming stripped 2 bases from V and 8 bases from J, with 3 bases between. The CDR3 is CASSLGTQYF. The CDR3 DNA follows: TGCGCCAGCAGCTTAGGTACGCAGTATTTT.

There are a few counts of this clone. Other DNA sequences in the same sample also yield this CDR3. The gene calls are TRBV30 and TRBJ1-2; D is unclear. The V gene lost 0 bases and the J gene lost 3 bases, with 14 bases spanning the gap. Germline V gene sequence: CDR1 GTSNPN, CDR2 SVGIG (reference sequence). The CDR3 length is 15 residues. The CDR3 sequence is CAWSVRFSGDYGYTF. CDR3 nucleotides: TGTGCCTGGAGTGTACGTTTCTCAGGAGACTATGGCTACACCTTC.